These 10 T cell receptor beta chains share one sample of origin, sequenced in a study of blood T cells in healthy people across ages. It was with a sample-barcoded 5' primer and a J-beta primer mix that a second PCR of about 6 to 11 cycles was run. TCRdb ran MiXCR on the 5' RACE reads and lists one entry per CDR3 protein. The data hold about 800,000 distinct CDR3 sequences, with 35% to 60% observed a single time. Sequencing was performed on blood. These receptors were collected from a man at least 80 years old in good health.

This clonotype was detected ten times or more. This sequence joins TRBV20-1 and TRBJ2-1; tentative D call: TRBD2 (5 bases). Germline-derived CDR1 and CDR2 are DFQATT and SNEGSKA (reference sequence). Trimming pared 1 base from V and 5 bases from J, leaving 12 bases between. There are 14 residues in the CDR3. CDR3 bases: TGCAGTGCTAGAGGTGTTCGGGGAGACAATGAGCAGTTCTTC. Translated, it gives CSARGVRGDNEQFF.

This clonotype was seen only once. Given a much more abundant clone one base away, this may be a read error. The rearrangement joins TRBV12-3 or TRBV12-4 to TRBJ1-1; D is perhaps TRBD1 (5 bases). This CDR3 is built from 11 residues. Trimming removed 7 bases from V and 11 bases from J, with 14 bases in between. The CDR3 bases are TGTGCCAGCACCCAGAGGGGAGGGGCTTTCTTT. Translating gives CASTQRGGAFF.

Comment on this clonotype: One end of the junction fails to match germline, which may point to a read error. The J gene is TRBJ2-1, the V gene TRBV5-5; D unresolved. The CDR3 runs to 13 residues. Germline V lookup: CDR1 SGHKS, CDR2 YYEKEE (reference sequence). CDR3 bases: TGTGCCAGCAGCTTGGTCGGTAGAAATGAGCGGTTCTTC. Protein: CASSLVGRNERFF.

In DNA form, the CDR3 reads TGCGCCAGCAGCTTGAACAGTCCTGACGAGCAGTACTTC. Translating it yields CASSLNSPDEQYF. This chain links TRBV5-1 with TRBJ2-5; D remains unclear. The DNA end favors TRBJ2-7, so the J call may be wrong. Germline V lookup: CDR1 SGHRS, CDR2 YFSETQ. CDR3 length equals 13 residues.

This sequence joins TRBV10-3 and TRBJ2-3, with D unclear. The CDR3 covers 11 residues. Germline V gene lookup returns CDR1 ENHRY and CDR2 SYGVKD. Between the trimmed V and J ends, which lost 10 bases and 6 bases, there was a span of 11 bases. The CDR3 here is CATLQDDTQYF. The CDR3 region has the DNA TGTGCCACGTTGCAGGATGATACGCAGTATTTT.

The V gene is TRBV3-1, the J gene TRBJ2-1; TRBD2 is a possible D gene (5 bases). Germline V gives CDR1 LGHDT, CDR2 YNNKEL (reference sequence). V lost 0 bases and J 9 bases, leaving 12 bases between the germline ends. The length of the CDR3 is 14 residues. The chain's CDR3 is CASSQDRSAGEQFF. The CDR3 DNA is TGTGCCAGCAGCCAAGATAGGTCGGCGGGTGAGCAGTTCTTC.

The chain employs TRBV21-1 and TRBJ2-2; TRBD1 is the table's D call and was not checked against the DNA. TRBV21-1 is shown as a pseudogene. This CDR3 contains 14 residues. The CDR3 is CASRGPSNTGELFF. As DNA, the CDR3 is TGTGCCAGCAGGGGACCGTCGAACACCGGGGAGCTGTTTTTT.

The V call is TRBV20-1, the J call TRBJ1-2; D not certain. The germline gives CDR1 DFQATT, CDR2 SNEGSKA (reference sequence). Between the trimmed V and J ends, which lost 3 bases and 8 bases, there was a span of 16 bases. The CDR3 consists of 13 residues. The CDR3 DNA reads as TGCAGTGCTAGGATTCCTAATTTGTGGGGCTACACCTTC. Protein sequence: CSARIPNLWGYTF.

This clonotype has a handful of counts. The rearrangement links TRBV5-1 to TRBJ2-6, with unresolved D. From germline, CDR1 is SGHRS and CDR2 YFSETQ. Trimming shortened V by 0 bases and J by 0 bases, and 7 bases separated the two germline ends. CDR3 length: 16 residues. CDR3 sequence reads: CASSLEQNSGANVLTF. The CDR3 region has the DNA TGCGCCAGCAGCTTGGAACAGAACTCTGGGGCCAACGTCCTGACTTTC.

The chain joins TRBV6-1 to TRBJ1-5; D remains unclear. CDR1 and CDR2 (germline): MNHNS, SASEGT. Trimming took 7 bases from V and 6 from J, leaving 13 bases between them. CDR3 size: 13 residues. For the CDR3, the DNA is TGTGCCAGCACGGGAAACTGGGGTCAGCCCCAGCATTTT. Its translation is CASTGNWGQPQHF.